This record looks at one T cell receptor (beta chain) sequence and its context. The data stem from a study of PD-1 blockade in classical Hodgkin lymphoma. TCRdb keeps only in-frame clones here, not all; method: immunoSEQ multiplex PCR. Among tens of thousands of clones, roughly 80% were seen once, and the ten largest hold 0.5% to 0.65%. Noted time point: cycle 4 day 1 (C4D1), after less than seven weeks of nivolumab. In every patient, relapse followed autologous stem cell transplantation, while exposure to brentuximab vedotin differed. Magnetic negative selection purified CD4+ T cells from thawed PBMCs. Patients had relapsed/refractory classical Hodgkin lymphoma with complete response, partial response or progressive disease as best response. Germline V CDR1 and CDR2: SGHVS, FQNEAQ. Trimming left V 1 base short and J 2 bases short, with 8 bases between. This CDR3 comprises 14 residues.

This clonotype was sampled from a human donor with classical Hodgkin lymphoma. The specimen comprised CD4+ T cells from blood, sampled before the fourth cycle of nivolumab. The chain combines TRBV7-8 with TRBJ1-2; D call uncertain. The CDR3 spells CASSLDLGNYGYTF. Written as DNA, the CDR3 is TGTGCCAGCAGCTTAGATCTGGGGAACTATGGCTACACCTTC. The full variable domain, in which reference TRBV7-8 and TRBJ1-2 provide the parts outside the CDR3, is GAGVSQSPRYKVAKRGQDVALRCDPISGHVSLFWYQQALGQGPEFLTYFQNEAQLDKSGLPSDRFFAERPEGSVSTLKIQRTQQEDSAVYLCASSLDLGNYGYTFGSGTRLTVV.